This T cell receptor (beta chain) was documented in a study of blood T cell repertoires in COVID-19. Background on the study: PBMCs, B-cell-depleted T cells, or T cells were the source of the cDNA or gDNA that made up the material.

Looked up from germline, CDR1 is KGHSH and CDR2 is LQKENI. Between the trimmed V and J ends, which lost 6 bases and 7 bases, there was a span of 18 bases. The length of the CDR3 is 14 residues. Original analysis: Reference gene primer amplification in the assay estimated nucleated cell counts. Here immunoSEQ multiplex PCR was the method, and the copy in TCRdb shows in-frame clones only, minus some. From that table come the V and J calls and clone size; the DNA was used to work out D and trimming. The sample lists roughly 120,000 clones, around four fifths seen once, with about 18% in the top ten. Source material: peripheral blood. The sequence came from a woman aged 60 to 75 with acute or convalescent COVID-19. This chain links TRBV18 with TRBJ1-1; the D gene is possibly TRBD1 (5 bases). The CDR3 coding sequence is TGTGCCAGCTCCGCCCAGCGGGGGATTTTTGAAGCTTTCTTT. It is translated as CASSAQRGIFEAFF.